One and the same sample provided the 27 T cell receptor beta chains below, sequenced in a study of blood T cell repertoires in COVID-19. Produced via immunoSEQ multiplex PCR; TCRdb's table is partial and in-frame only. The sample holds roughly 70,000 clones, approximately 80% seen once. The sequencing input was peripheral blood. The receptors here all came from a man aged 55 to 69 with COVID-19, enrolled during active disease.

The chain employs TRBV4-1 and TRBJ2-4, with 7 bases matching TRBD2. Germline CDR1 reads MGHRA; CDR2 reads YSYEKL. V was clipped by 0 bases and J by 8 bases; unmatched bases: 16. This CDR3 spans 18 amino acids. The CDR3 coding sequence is TGCGCCAGCAGCCAAGACCCCTTTAGAGGGAGGGCCGCTCACATTCAGTACTTC. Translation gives CASSQDPFRGRAAHIQYF.

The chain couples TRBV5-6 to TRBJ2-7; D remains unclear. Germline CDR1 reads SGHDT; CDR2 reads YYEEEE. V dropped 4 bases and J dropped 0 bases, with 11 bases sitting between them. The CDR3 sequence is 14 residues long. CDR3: CASSASVISYEQYF. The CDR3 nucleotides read TGTGCCAGCAGCGCTTCGGTAATCTCCTACGAGCAGTACTTC.

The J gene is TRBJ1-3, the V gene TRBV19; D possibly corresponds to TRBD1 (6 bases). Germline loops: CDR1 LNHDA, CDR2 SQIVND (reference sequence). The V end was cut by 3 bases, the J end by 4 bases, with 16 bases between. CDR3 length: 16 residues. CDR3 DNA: TGTGCCAGTAGTATCTCTGTGACAGGCGTAGGAAACACCATATATTTT. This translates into CASSISVTGVGNTIYF.

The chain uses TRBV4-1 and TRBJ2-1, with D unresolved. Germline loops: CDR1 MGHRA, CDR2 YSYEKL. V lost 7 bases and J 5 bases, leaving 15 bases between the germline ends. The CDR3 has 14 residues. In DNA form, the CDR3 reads TGCGCCAGCAAGTCCAGCGCCGATAACAATGAGCAGTTCTTC. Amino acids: CASKSSADNNEQFF.

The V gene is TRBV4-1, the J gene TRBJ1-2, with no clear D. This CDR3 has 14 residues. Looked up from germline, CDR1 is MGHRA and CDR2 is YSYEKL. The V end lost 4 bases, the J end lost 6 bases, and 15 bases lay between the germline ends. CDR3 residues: CASSPVPSNHGYTF. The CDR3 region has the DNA TGCGCCAGCAGCCCCGTCCCCTCTAATCATGGCTACACCTTC.

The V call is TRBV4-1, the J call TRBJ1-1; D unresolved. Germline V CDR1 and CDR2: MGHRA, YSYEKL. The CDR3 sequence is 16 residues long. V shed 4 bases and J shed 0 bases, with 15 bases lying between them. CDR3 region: CASSLRTLEMNTEAFF. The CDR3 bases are TGCGCCAGCAGCCTCCGGACTTTGGAGATGAACACTGAAGCTTTCTTT.

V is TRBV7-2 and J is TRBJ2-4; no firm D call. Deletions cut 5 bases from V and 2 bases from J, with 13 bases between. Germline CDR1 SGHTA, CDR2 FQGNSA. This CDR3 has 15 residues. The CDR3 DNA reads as TGTGCCAGCAGCCACTACCCGGGTCCCAAAAACATTCAGTACTTC. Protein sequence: CASSHYPGPKNIQYF.

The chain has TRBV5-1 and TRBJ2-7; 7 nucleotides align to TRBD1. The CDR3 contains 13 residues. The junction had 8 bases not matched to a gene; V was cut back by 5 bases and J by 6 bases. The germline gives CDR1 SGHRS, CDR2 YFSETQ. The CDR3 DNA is TGCGCCAGCAGGTATCAGGGGGAGAGCGAGCAGTACTTC. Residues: CASRYQGESEQYF.

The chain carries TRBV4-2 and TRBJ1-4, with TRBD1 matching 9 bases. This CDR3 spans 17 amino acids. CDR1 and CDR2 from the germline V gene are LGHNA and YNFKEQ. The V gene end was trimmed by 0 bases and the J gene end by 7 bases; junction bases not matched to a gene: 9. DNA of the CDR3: TGTGCCAGCAGCCAAGACCGAAACAGGGGGCGAGCTGAAAAACTGTTTTTT. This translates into CASSQDRNRGRAEKLFF.

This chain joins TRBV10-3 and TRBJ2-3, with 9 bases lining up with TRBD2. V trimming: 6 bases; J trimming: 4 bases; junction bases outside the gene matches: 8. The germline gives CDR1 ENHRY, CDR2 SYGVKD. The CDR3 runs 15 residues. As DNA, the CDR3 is TGTGCCATCAGCCGAGAAGGCGGGGGGGCAGATACGCAGTATTTT. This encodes CAISREGGGADTQYF.

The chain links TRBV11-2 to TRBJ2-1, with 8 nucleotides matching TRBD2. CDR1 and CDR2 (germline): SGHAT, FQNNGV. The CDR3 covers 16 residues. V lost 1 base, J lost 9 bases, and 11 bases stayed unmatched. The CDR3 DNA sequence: TGTGCCAGCAGCTTAGTCTCTAACGGGAGGGGGGGTGAGCAGTTCTTC. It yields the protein CASSLVSNGRGGEQFF.

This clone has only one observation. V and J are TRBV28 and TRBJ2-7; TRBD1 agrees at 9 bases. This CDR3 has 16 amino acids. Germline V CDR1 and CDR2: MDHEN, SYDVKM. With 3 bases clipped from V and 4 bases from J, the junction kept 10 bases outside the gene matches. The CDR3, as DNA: TGTGCCAGCAGTTTGGGGATCCGGGACAGGGCTTACGAGCAGTACTTC. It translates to CASSLGIRDRAYEQYF.

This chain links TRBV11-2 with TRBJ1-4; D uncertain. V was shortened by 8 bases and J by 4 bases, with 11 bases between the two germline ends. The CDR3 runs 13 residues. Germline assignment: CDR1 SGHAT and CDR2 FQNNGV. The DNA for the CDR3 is TGTGCCAGCTCGACTCGATTTAATGAAAAACTGTTTTTT. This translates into CASSTRFNEKLFF. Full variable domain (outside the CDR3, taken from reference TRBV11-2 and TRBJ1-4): EAGVAQSPRYKIIEKRQSVAFWCNPISGHATLYWYQQILGQGPKLLIQFQNNGVVDDSQLPKDRFSAERLKGVDSTLKIQPAKLEDSAVYLCASSTRFNEKLFFGSGTQLSVL.

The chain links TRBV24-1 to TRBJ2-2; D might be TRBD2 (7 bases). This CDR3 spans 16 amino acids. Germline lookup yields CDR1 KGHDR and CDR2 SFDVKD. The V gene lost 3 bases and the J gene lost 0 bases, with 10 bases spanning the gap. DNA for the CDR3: TGTGCCACCAGTGATACCGGGGGGCCGAACACCGGGGAGCTGTTTTTT. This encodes CATSDTGGPNTGELFF.

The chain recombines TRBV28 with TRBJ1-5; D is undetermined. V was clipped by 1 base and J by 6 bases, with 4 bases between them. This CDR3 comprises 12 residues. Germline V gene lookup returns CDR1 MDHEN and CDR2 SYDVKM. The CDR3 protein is CASSLSGQPQHF. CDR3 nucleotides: TGTGCCAGCAGTTTATCGGGTCAGCCCCAGCATTTT.

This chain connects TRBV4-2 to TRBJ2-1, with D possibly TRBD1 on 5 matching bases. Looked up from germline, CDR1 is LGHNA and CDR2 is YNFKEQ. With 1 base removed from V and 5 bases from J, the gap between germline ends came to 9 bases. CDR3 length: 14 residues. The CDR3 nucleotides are TGTGCCAGCAGCCAAGTGGCAGGGAACAATGAGCAGTTCTTC. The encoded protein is CASSQVAGNNEQFF.

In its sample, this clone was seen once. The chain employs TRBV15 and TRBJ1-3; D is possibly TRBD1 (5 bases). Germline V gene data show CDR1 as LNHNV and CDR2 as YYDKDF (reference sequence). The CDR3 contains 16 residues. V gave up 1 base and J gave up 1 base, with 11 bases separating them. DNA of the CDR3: TGTGCCACCAGCAGAGCTCTGGGGGGATCTGGAAACACCATATATTTT. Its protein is CATSRALGGSGNTIYF.

The CDR3 loop reads CASTLRAGAEAFF. In DNA, the CDR3 is TGCGCCAGCACCCTCCGGGCGGGCGCTGAAGCTTTCTTT. This rearrangement joins TRBV5-1 to TRBJ1-1; D remains ambiguous. Germline V gene lookup returns CDR1 SGHRS and CDR2 YFSETQ. CDR3 length: 13 residues. Trimming left V 6 bases short and J 6 bases short, with 15 bases between. Supplemented by reference TRBV5-1 and TRBJ1-1, the full variable domain reads KAGVTQTPRYLIKTRGQQVTLSCSPISGHRSVSWYQQTPGQGLQFLFEYFSETQRNKGNFPGRFSGRQFSNSRSEMNVSTLELGDSALYLCASTLRAGAEAFFGQGTRLTVV.

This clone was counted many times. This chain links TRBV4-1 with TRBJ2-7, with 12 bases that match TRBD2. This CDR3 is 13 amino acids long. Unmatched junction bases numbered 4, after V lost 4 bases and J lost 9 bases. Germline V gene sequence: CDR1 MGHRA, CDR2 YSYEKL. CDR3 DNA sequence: TGCGCCAGCAGCCGACTAGCGGGAGAGGTGCAGTACTTC. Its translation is CASSRLAGEVQYF.

CDR3 in DNA: TGTGCCAGCGGTAGGGGAATTGCTGAAGCTTTCTTT. It codes for CASGRGIAEAFF. The rearrangement joins TRBV12-3 or TRBV12-4 to TRBJ1-1; D is perhaps TRBD1 (5 bases). The CDR3 totals 12 residues. The ends were cut back, 8 bases at V and 6 bases at J, with 13 bases in the middle.

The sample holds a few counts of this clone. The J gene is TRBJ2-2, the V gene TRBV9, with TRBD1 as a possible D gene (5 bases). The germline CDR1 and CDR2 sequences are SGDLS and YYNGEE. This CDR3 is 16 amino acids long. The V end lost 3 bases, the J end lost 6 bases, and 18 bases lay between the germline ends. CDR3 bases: TGTGCCAGCAGCGCCCTGTATGGGGCGGACGCCGGGGAGCTGTTTTTT. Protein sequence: CASSALYGADAGELFF.

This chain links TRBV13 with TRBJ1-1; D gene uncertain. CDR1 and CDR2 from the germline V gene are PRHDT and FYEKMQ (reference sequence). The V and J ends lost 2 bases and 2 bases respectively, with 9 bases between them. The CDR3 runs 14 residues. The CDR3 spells CASSLNRINTEAFF. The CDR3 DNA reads TGTGCCAGCAGCTTAAACAGAATAAACACTGAAGCTTTCTTT.

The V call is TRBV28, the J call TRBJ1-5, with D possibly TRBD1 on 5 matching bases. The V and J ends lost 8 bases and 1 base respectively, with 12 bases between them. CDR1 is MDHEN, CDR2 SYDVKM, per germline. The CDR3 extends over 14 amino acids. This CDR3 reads CASQGEWSNQPQHF. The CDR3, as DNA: TGTGCCAGCCAGGGTGAATGGAGCAATCAGCCCCAGCATTTT.

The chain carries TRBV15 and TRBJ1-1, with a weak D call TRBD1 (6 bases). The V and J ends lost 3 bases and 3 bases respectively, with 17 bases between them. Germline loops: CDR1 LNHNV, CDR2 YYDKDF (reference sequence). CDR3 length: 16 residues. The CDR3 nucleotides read TGTGCCACCAGCAGCGATCCAGGGGTTAGGGACACTGAAGCTTTCTTT. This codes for CATSSDPGVRDTEAFF.

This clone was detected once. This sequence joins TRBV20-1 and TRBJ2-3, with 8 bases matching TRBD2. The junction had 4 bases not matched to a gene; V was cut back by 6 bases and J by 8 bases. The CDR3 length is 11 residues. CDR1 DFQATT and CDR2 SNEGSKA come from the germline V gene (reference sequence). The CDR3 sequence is CSAKREFTQYF. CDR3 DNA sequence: TGCAGTGCAAAGCGGGAGTTTACGCAGTATTTT.

CDR3: CASGLASTALGANEKLFF. The CDR3 DNA follows: TGTGCTAGTGGTTTGGCATCGACAGCTCTTGGGGCTAATGAAAAACTGTTTTTT. The chain couples TRBV12-5 to TRBJ1-4; D perhaps matches TRBD1 (5 bases). Per germline, CDR1 LGHNT and CDR2 FRNRAP. The CDR3 is 18 amino acids. The germline V and J ends were trimmed by 1 base and 3 bases, with 18 bases remaining between them.

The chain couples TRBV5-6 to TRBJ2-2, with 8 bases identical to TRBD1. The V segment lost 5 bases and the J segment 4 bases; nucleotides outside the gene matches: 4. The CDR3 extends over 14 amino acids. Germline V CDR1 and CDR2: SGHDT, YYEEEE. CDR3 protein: CASRTDRGTGELFF. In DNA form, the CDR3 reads TGTGCCAGCAGAACAGACAGGGGCACCGGGGAGCTGTTTTTT.